In its sample, the clone carrying this T cell receptor (beta chain) was seen many times. Each CDR3 protein is one row after TCRdb ran MiXCR on the RACE reads. There are around 250,000 distinct CDR3 sequences in the sample; 8.6% occur only once, and 2.3% lies in the top ten. The germline V and J ends were trimmed by 4 bases and 3 bases, with 19 bases remaining between them. CDR1 DFQATT and CDR2 SNEGSKA come from the germline V gene (reference sequence). This CDR3 spans 15 amino acids. The time point here: pre-sensitization, week 0. As to treatment: therapeutic diphenylcyclopropenone sensitization with weekly scalp DPC. This specimen comes from a study of human T cells and chemical hapten exposure. Study-wide background: The study enrolled mostly female patients with alopecia areata, totalis or universalis. TCR yields per sample varied, mainly owing to small pooled library volume differences.

This specimen was whole blood, taken in connection with sensitization to the hapten diphenylcyclopropenone (DPC). The sequence was collected from a middle-aged woman with alopecia areata. Some clones in this sample may be carry-over from other donors' samples. This chain links TRBV20-1 with TRBJ2-7, with D possibly matching TRBD2 (6 bases). The CDR3 nucleotides read TGCAGTGCTAAGGGACTTTCCGCACTAATCTACGAGCAGTACTTC. It yields the protein CSAKGLSALIYEQYF.